This TCR beta chain was recovered during a study of response to subunit inactivated influenza vaccine. General observations from the study: Authors suggested few new T cells are recruited by each seasonal influenza vaccination.

This clonotype was detected only a few times. What it binds is not known. TCRdb used MiXCR to reprocess the RT-PCR reads, holding one entry per CDR3 protein. The data contain just over 300,000 distinct CDR3 sequences, roughly 20% of them singletons. V was shortened by 3 bases and J by 6 bases, with 14 bases between the two germline ends. The CDR3 contains 15 residues. The germline gives CDR1 ENHRY, CDR2 SYGVKD. The source is a man aged 50 to 69 who received an inactivated influenza vaccine. Sequences were derived from PBMCs from blood, sampled about 19 months after vaccination. J is TRBJ1-4 and V is TRBV10-3; D possibly corresponds to TRBD1 (5 bases). The CDR3: CAISDNRQGHEKLFF. For the CDR3, the DNA is TGTGCCATCAGTGATAATCGGCAGGGCCATGAAAAACTGTTTTTT.